This T cell receptor beta chain was obtained from a study of OX40 agonist ivuxolimab in advanced cancers. Trimming took off 7 bases at V and 0 bases at J, with 12 bases between the two ends. CDR1 MNHEY and CDR2 SVGAGI come from the germline V gene. The CDR3 sequence is 14 residues long. The table came from immunoSEQ multiplex PCR; TCRdb's copy has only in-frame clones and leaves some out. The sample holds some 64,000 clones, roughly 81% seen once. The receptor's source is an adult with an advanced solid tumor such as melanoma, head and neck, liver or kidney cancer. The gene calls are TRBV6-5 and TRBJ1-1; TRBD1 might be the D (6 bases). The material was CD4+ or CD8+ T cells sorted from blood, obtained in a trial of the OX40 agonist ivuxolimab. The DNA of the CDR3 is TGTGCCAGCAAGGAGGGGGGTATGAACACTGAAGCTTTCTTT. Translating gives CASKEGGMNTEAFF.